Listed below are T cell receptor beta chains from one sample, sequenced in a study of T cells in tuberculosis. Profiled with immunoSEQ multiplex PCR; TCRdb holds only in-frame clones, not every one. This sample has tens of thousands of clones; approximately 90% occur once, and the top ten carry approximately 2.2%. Source: PBMCs, taken at tuberculosis diagnosis. The receptors were gathered from an adult with tuberculosis. Both conserved end residues are part of each CDR3.

V: TRBV2; J: TRBJ2-1; CDR3: CASLRDRGFDEQFF
V: TRBV7-2; J: TRBJ2-1; CDR3: CASSPWQGLDNEQFF
V: TRBV29-1; J: TRBJ2-2; CDR3: CSGAGFGTGELFF
V: TRBV28; J: TRBJ2-2; CDR3: CASRSSRGLTGELFF
V: TRBV5-1; J: TRBJ1-1; CDR3: CASSLLHGREAEAFF
V: TRBV6-1; J: TRBJ2-1; CDR3: CASSETGGSYNEQFF
V: TRBV9; J: TRBJ2-3; CDR3: CASSVSHSGGAPDTQYF
V: TRBV6-1; J: TRBJ2-3; CDR3: CASSHGQGDTDTQYF
V: TRBV2; J: TRBJ1-1; CDR3: CASSVGIGGTTEAFF
V: TRBV6-4; J: TRBJ2-1; CDR3: CASSRDRRYNEQFF
V: TRBV5-4; J: TRBJ2-7; CDR3: CASRGTGVSEQYF
V: TRBV28; J: TRBJ2-2; CDR3: CASSPGTGNTGELFF
V: TRBV30; J: TRBJ2-3; CDR3: CAWGQVEASTDTQYF
V: TRBV11-3; J: TRBJ2-3; CDR3: CASSGSGAPSTDTQYF
V: TRBV9; J: TRBJ2-7; CDR3: CASSVGAGSPYEQYF
V: TRBV6-6; J: TRBJ1-5; CDR3: CASKTGMDQPQHF
V: TRBV4-1; J: TRBJ1-3; CDR3: CASSSGQGGGNTIYF
V: TRBV5-1; J: TRBJ1-3; CDR3: CASSLGQGKRNTIYF
V: TRBV5-6; J: TRBJ2-7; CDR3: CASSLWRDLMMDEQYF
V: TRBV5-6; J: TRBJ2-1; CDR3: CASSLVGRGGNEQFF